This T cell receptor (beta chain) emerged from a study of T-cell memory formation after mild COVID-19. Study findings and constraints: CD4+ bias marked clones expanding day 15 to 37, unlike balanced contracting clones. The second-wave clones peaking on day 37 were not confirmed as SARS-CoV-2-specific. CD8+ contracting clones occupied EMRA, while CD4+ ones occupied mainly CM and EM.

Germline-derived CDR1 and CDR2 are LGHNA and YSLEER. CDR3 length: 14 amino acids. V dropped 1 base and J dropped 4; count of bases not matched to a gene: 0. This clonotype was seen a handful of times. Its antigen is not identified. TCRdb used MiXCR to reprocess the 5' RACE reads, holding one entry per CDR3 protein. The data contain 200,000 to 250,000 distinct CDR3 sequences, over 7.5% of them singletons. This chain links TRBV4-3 with TRBJ1-2, with 10 bases identical to TRBD1. Sequencing input: PBMCs or a T cell subset sorted from them (not recorded which). This TCR came from a man aged 18 to 29 who had mild COVID-19 (a few samples of this study predate the infection). Cell type and time point are not known. This CDR3 reads CASSQGTGGYGYTF. CDR3 nucleotides: TGCGCCAGCAGCCAAGGGACAGGGGGCTATGGCTACACCTTC.